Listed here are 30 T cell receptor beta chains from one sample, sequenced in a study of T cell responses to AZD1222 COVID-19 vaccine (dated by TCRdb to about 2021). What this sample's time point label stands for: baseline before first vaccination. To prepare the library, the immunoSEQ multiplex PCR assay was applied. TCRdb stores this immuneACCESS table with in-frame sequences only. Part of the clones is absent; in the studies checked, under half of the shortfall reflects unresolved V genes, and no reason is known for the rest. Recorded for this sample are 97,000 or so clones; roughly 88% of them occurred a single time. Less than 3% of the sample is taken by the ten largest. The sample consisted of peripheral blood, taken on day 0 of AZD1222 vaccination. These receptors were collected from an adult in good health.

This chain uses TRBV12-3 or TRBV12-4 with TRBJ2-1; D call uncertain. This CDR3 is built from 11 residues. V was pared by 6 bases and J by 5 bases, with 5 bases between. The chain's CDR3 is CASRFDNEQFF. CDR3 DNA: TGTGCCAGCAGATTTGACAATGAGCAGTTCTTC.

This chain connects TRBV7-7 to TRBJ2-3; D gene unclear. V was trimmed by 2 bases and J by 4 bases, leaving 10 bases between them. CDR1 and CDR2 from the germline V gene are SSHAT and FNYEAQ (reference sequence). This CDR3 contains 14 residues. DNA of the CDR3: TGTGCCAGCAGCTTAAGCGCTCCCCCAGATACGCAGTATTTT. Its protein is CASSLSAPPDTQYF.

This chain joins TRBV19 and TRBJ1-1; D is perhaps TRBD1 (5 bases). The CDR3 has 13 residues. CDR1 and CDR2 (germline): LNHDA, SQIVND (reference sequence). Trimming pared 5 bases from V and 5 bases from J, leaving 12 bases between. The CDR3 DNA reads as TGTGCCAGTAGTCTGTCCCCAGGGACTGAAGCTTTCTTT. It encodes CASSLSPGTEAFF. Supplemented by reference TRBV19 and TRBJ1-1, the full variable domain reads DGGITQSPKYLFRKEGQNVTLSCEQNLNHDAMYWYRQDPGQGLRLIYYSQIVNDFQKGDIAEGYSVSREKKESFPLTVTSAQKNPTAFYLCASSLSPGTEAFFGQGTRLTVV.

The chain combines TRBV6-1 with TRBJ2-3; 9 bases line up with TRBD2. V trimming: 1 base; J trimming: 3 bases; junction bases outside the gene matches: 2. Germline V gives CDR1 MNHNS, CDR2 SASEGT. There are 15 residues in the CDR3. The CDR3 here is CASSEGTSETDTQYF. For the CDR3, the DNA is TGTGCCAGCAGTGAAGGGACTAGCGAGACAGATACGCAGTATTTT.

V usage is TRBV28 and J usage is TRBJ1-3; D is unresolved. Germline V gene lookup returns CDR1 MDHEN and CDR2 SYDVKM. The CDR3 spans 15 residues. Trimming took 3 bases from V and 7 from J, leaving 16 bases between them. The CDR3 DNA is TGTGCCAGCAGTTTCGCGGGTCAATTTGGCAACACCATATATTTT. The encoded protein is CASSFAGQFGNTIYF. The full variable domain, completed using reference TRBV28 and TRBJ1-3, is DVKVTQSSRYLVKRTGEKVFLECVQDMDHENMFWYRQDPGLGLRLIYFSYDVKMKEKGDIPEGYSVSREKKERFSLILESASTNQTSMYLCASSFAGQFGNTIYFGEGSWLTVV.

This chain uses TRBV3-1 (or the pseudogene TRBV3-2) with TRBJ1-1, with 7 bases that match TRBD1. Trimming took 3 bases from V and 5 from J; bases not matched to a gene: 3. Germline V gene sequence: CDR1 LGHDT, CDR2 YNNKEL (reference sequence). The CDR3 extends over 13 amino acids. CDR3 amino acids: CASSQVQGTEAFF. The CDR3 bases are TGTGCCAGCAGCCAGGTACAGGGGACTGAAGCTTTCTTT.

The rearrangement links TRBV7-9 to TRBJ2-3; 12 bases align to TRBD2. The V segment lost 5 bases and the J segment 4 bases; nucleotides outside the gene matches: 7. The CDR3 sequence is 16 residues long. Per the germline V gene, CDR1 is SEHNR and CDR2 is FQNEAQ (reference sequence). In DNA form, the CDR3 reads TGTGCCAGCAGCCAATGGACTAGCGGGATGGCAGATACGCAGTATTTT. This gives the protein CASSQWTSGMADTQYF.

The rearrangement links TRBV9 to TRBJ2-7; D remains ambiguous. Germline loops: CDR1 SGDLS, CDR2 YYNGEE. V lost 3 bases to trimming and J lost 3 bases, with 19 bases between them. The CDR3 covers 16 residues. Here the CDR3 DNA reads TGTGCCAGCAGCGCCCTGTTCTACGTTCCCAACTACGAGCAGTACTTC. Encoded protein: CASSALFYVPNYEQYF.

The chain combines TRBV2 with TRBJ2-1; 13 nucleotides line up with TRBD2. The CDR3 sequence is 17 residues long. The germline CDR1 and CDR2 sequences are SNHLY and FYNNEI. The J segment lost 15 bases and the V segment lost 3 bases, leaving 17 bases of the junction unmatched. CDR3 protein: CASSDRGLGTSGIQGFF. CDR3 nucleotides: TGTGCCAGCAGTGACAGGGGACTCGGGACTAGCGGGATTCAAGGGTTCTTC.

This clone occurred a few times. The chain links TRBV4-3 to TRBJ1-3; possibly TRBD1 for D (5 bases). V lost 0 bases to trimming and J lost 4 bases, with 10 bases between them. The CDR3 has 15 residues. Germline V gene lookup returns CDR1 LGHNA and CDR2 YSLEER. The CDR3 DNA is TGCGCCAGCAGCCAAGACAGGGTGTGGGGAAACACCATATATTTT. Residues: CASSQDRVWGNTIYF.

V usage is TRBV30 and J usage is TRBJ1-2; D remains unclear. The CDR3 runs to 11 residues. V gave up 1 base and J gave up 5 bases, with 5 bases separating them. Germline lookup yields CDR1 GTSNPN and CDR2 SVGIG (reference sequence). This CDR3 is CAWSANYGYTF. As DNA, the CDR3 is TGTGCCTGGAGTGCGAATTATGGCTACACCTTC.

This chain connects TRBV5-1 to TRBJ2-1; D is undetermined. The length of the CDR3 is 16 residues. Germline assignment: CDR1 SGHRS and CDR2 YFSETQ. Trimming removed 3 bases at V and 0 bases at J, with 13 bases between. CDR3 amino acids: CASSSETVSSYNEQFF. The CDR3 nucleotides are TGCGCCAGCAGCTCCGAGACGGTGAGCTCCTACAATGAGCAGTTCTTC. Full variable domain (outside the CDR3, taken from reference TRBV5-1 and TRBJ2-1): KAGVTQTPRYLIKTRGQQVTLSCSPISGHRSVSWYQQTPGQGLQFLFEYFSETQRNKGNFPGRFSGRQFSNSRSEMNVSTLELGDSALYLCASSSETVSSYNEQFFGPGTRLTVL.

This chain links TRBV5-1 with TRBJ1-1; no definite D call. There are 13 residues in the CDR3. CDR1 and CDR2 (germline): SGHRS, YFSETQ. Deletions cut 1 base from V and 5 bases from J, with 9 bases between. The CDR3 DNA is TGCGCCAGCAGCTTGATGAGAGAGACTGAAGCTTTCTTT. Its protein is CASSLMRETEAFF.

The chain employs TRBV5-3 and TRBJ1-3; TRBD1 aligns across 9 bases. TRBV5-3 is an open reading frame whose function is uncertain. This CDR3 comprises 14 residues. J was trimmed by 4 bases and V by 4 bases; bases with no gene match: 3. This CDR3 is CARSPGQGGNTIYF. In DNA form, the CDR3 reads TGTGCCAGAAGCCCGGGACAGGGAGGAAACACCATATATTTT.

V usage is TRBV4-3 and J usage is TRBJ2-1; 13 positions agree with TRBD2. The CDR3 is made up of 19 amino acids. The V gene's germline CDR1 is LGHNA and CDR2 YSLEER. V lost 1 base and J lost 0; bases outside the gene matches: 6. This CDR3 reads CASSQGLAGGDGSYNEQFF. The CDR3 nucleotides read TGCGCCAGCAGCCAAGGACTAGCGGGAGGCGACGGCTCCTACAATGAGCAGTTCTTC.

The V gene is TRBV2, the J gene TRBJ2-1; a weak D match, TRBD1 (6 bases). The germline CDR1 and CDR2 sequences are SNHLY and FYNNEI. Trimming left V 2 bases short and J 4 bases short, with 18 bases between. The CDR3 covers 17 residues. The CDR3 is CASSESLGATNYNEQFF. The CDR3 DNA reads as TGTGCCAGCAGTGAATCGTTGGGGGCCACTAATTACAATGAGCAGTTCTTC.

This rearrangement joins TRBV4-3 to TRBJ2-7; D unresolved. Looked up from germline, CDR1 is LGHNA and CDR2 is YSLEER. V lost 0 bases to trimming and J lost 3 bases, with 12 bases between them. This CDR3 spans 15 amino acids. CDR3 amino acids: CASSQEQDASYEQYF. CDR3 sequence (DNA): TGCGCCAGCAGCCAAGAACAAGACGCTAGCTACGAGCAGTACTTC.

In nucleotides, the CDR3 is TGTGCCAGCAGCGTAGCTCCCAGGAATTCACCCCTCCACTTT. This sequence encodes CASSVAPRNSPLHF. The chain recombines TRBV9 with TRBJ1-6; no definite D call. CDR1 is SGDLS, CDR2 YYNGEE, per germline. V was shortened by 0 bases and J by 7 bases, with 8 bases between the two germline ends. The CDR3 consists of 14 residues.

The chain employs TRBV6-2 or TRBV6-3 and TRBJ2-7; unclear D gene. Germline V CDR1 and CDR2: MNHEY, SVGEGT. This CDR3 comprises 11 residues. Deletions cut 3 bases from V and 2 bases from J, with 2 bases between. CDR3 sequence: CASSYAYEQYF. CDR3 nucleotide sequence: TGTGCCAGCAGTTATGCCTACGAGCAGTACTTC.

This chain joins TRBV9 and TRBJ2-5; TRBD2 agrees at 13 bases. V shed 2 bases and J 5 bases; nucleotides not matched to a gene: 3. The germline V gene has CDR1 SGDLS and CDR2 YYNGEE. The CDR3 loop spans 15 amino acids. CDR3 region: CASSVGTSGIETQYF. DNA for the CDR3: TGTGCCAGCAGCGTCGGGACTAGCGGGATCGAGACCCAGTACTTC.

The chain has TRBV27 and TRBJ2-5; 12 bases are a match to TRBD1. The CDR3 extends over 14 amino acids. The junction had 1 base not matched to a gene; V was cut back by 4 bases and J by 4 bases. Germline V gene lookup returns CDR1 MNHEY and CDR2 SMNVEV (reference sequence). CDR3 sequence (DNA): TGTGCCAGCAGTTGGGGACAGGGGGCAGAGACCCAGTACTTC. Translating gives CASSWGQGAETQYF.

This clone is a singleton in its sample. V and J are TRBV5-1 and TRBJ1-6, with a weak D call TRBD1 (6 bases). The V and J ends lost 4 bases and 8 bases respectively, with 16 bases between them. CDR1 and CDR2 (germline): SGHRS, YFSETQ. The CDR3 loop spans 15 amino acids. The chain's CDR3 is CASSLPGAVDSPLHF. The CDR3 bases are TGCGCCAGCAGCCTCCCGGGGGCTGTGGATTCACCCCTCCACTTT.

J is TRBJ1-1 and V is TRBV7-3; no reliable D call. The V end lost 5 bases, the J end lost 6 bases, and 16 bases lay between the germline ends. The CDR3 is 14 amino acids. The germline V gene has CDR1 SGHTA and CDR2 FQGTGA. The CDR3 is CASSPSLSGAEAFF. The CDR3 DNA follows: TGTGCCAGCAGCCCCTCTCTGTCGGGTGCTGAAGCTTTCTTT.

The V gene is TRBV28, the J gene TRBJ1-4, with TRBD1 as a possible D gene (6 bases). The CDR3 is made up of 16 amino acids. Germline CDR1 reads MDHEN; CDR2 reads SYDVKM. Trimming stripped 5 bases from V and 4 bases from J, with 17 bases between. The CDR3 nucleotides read TGTGCCAGCAGTCAGCCTTCGACAGGCGGTAATGAAAAACTGTTTTTT. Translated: CASSQPSTGGNEKLFF.

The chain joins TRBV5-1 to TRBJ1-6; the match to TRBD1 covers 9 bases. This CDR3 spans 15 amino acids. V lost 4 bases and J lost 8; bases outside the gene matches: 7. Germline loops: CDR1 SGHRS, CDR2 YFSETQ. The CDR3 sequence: CASSGGQGYDSPLHF. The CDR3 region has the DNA TGCGCCAGCAGCGGGGGACAGGGCTACGATTCACCCCTCCACTTT.

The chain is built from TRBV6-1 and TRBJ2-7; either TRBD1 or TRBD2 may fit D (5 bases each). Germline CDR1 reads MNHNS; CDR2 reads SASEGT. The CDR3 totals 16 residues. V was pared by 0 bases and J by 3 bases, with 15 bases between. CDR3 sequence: CASSEAPPWDRYEQYF. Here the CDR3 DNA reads TGTGCCAGCAGTGAAGCGCCCCCCTGGGACCGCTACGAGCAGTACTTC.

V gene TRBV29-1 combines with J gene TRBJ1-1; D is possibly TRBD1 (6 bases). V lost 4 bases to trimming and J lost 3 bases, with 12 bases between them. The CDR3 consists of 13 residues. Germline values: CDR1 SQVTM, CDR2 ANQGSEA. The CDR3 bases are TGCAGCGTTGGGCTAGGGGGATACACTGAAGCTTTCTTT. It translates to CSVGLGGYTEAFF.

The CDR3 DNA is TGTGCCAGCAGCGGACGGGCCACCCCTTTCAATGAGCAGTTCTTC. Translation gives CASSGRATPFNEQFF. The rearrangement joins TRBV6-2 or TRBV6-3 to TRBJ2-1, with D uncertain. The CDR3 contains 15 residues. From germline, CDR1 is MNHEY and CDR2 SVGEGT. Trimming took 6 bases from V and 6 from J, leaving 18 bases between them.

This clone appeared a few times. The CDR3 coding sequence is TGTGCCAGTAGTATGTTGGAGGGATCCGGTAGCTATGGCTACACCTTC. Its protein is CASSMLEGSGSYGYTF. J is TRBJ1-2 and V is TRBV19; no reliable D call. The germline gives CDR1 LNHDA, CDR2 SQIVND (reference sequence). This CDR3 spans 16 amino acids. Trimming shortened V by 3 bases and J by 4 bases, and 18 bases separated the two germline ends.

CDR3 DNA: TGTGCCAGCAGCGTATGGAGGGCAAGAGGTCTCTCAGATACGCAGTATTTT. Protein sequence: CASSVWRARGLSDTQYF. The chain couples TRBV4-2 to TRBJ2-3; a possible D gene is TRBD2 (6 bases). Germline CDR1 reads LGHNA; CDR2 reads YNFKEQ. The ends were cut back, 5 bases at V and 4 bases at J, with 22 bases in the middle. The CDR3 extends over 17 amino acids.